This T cell receptor beta chain was recorded in a study of control samples from healthy donors and cancer patients. The length of the CDR3 is 11 residues. Germline CDR1 SGHAT, CDR2 FQNNGV. V was trimmed by 6 bases and J by 5 bases, leaving 4 bases between them. This clone was recorded once. Clones were read by immunoSEQ multiplex PCR, and TCRdb kept only the in-frame ones, dropping some. This table has around 160,000 clones, 80% to 95% appearing once. The TCR sequence derives from a man younger than 30 in good health. The chain uses TRBV11-2 and TRBJ2-2, with D uncertain. Sequenced input: blood. CDR3 sequence: CASSNTGELFF. In DNA, the CDR3 is TGTGCCAGCAGTAATACCGGGGAGCTGTTTTTT.